These 7 T cell receptor beta chains were sequenced from one sample in a study of early T cells in non-severe SARS-CoV-2 infection. TCRdb reprocessed the 5' RACE reads with MiXCR, giving one entry per CDR3 protein. The table has about 36,000 distinct CDR3 sequences, 8.5% to 10% seen once. Sample: whole blood. Every receptor here comes from an adult who was a healthcare worker with PCR-confirmed SARS-CoV-2 infection or an uninfected control (not recorded which).

This clonotype has a count of ten or more. The chain carries TRBV18 and TRBJ1-2, with D possibly matching TRBD1 (6 bases). CDR1 is KGHSH and CDR2 is LQKENI in the germline V gene. Trimming shortened V by 4 bases and J by 3 bases, and 12 bases separated the two germline ends. The CDR3 covers 14 residues. The CDR3 spells CASSLRTEDYGYTF. The CDR3, as DNA: TGTGCCAGCTCACTACGGACAGAAGACTATGGCTACACCTTC.

The chain combines TRBV19 with TRBJ1-5; 7 bases agree with TRBD1. The CDR3 is made up of 14 amino acids. Germline CDR1 reads LNHDA; CDR2 reads SQIVND (reference sequence). The J segment lost 2 bases and the V segment lost 7 bases, leaving 5 bases of the junction unmatched. CDR3 region: CASIQGGGNQPQHF. For the CDR3, the DNA is TGTGCCAGTATTCAAGGGGGCGGCAATCAGCCCCAGCATTTT.

This clonotype occurred many times. The chain links TRBV18 to TRBJ1-5; possible D gene TRBD1, 5 bases. V was pared by 3 bases and J by 4 bases, with 22 bases between. CDR1 is KGHSH, CDR2 LQKENI, per germline. The CDR3 runs 18 residues. The CDR3 DNA sequence: TGTGCCAGCTCACCTTTACGGCTCGCCGGAGAGGGGAATCAGCCCCAGCATTTT. Translating it yields CASSPLRLAGEGNQPQHF.

The sample holds many counts of this clonotype. V and J are TRBV4-3 and TRBJ1-6; TRBD1 matches 8 bases. The germline V gene has CDR1 LGHNA and CDR2 YSLEER. The CDR3 runs to 16 residues. After removal of 0 bases from V and 7 bases from J, the junction contained 5 bases not matched to a gene. CDR3 residues: CASSQEVRTGNSPLHF. The CDR3 nucleotides read TGCGCCAGCAGCCAAGAAGTGAGGACAGGGAATTCACCCCTCCACTTT.

The sample holds many counts of this clonotype. This chain joins TRBV5-4 and TRBJ2-2; TRBD2 agrees at 11 bases. Germline CDR1 and CDR2: SGHNT and YYREEE (reference sequence). V gave up 3 bases and J gave up 0 bases; unmatched junction bases: 4. The CDR3 runs 17 residues. In DNA, the CDR3 is TGTGCCAGCAGCTCCGAACTAGCGGGGGCGAACACCGGGGAGCTGTTTTTT. Protein sequence: CASSSELAGANTGELFF.

V usage is TRBV10-3 and J usage is TRBJ2-3; 11 nucleotides align to TRBD2. V was clipped by 9 bases and J by 2 bases; unmatched bases: 4. Per the germline V gene, CDR1 is ENHRY and CDR2 is SYGVKD. The CDR3 runs to 14 residues. CDR3 region: CAIVAGGNTDTQYF. Written as DNA, the CDR3 is TGTGCCATAGTAGCGGGGGGGAACACAGATACGCAGTATTTT.

V and J are TRBV10-3 and TRBJ2-1; unclear D gene. CDR3 length equals 15 residues. The germline V gene has CDR1 ENHRY and CDR2 SYGVKD. The V and J ends lost 3 bases and 0 bases respectively, with 9 bases between them. This chain's CDR3 is CAISDSTSSYNEQFF. Written as DNA, the CDR3 is TGTGCCATCAGTGACAGCACCAGCTCCTACAATGAGCAGTTCTTC.